This paragraph covers one T cell receptor (beta chain) sequence. TCRdb independently ran MiXCR on the RT-PCR reads; one entry per CDR3 protein. The repertoire has about 680,000 distinct CDR3 sequences, 12% to 15% of them found once; the top ten carry roughly 3.6%. With 6 bases clipped from V and 5 bases from J, the junction kept 9 bases outside the gene matches. Germline-derived CDR1 and CDR2 are LGHDT and YNNKEL (reference sequence). This CDR3 spans 16 amino acids. The rearrangement joins TRBV3-1 to TRBJ2-5; 13 positions agree with TRBD2. Material for sequencing was memory CD4+ T cells from blood. This receptor was identified in a female donor in good health, serving as a healthy control. DNA of the CDR3: TGTGCCAGCAGTCCAACTAGCGGGGGGGCCAAGGAGACCCAGTACTTC. Translating it yields CASSPTSGGAKETQYF.